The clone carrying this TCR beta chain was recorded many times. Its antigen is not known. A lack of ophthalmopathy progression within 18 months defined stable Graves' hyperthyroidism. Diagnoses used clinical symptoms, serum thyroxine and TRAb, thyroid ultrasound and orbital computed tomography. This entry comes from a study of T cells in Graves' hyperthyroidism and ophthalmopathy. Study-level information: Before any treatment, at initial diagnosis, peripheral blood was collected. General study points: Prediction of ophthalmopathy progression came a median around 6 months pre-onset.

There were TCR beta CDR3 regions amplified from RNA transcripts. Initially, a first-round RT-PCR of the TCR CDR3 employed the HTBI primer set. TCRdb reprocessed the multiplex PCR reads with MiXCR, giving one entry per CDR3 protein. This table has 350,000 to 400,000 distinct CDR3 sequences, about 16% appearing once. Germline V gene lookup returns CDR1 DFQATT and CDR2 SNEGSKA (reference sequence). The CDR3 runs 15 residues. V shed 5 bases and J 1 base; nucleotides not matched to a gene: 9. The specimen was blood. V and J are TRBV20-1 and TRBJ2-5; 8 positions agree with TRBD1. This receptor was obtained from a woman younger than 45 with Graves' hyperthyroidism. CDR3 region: CSARAQGAGQETQYF. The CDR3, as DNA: TGCAGTGCTCGGGCGCAGGGGGCCGGCCAAGAGACCCAGTACTTC.